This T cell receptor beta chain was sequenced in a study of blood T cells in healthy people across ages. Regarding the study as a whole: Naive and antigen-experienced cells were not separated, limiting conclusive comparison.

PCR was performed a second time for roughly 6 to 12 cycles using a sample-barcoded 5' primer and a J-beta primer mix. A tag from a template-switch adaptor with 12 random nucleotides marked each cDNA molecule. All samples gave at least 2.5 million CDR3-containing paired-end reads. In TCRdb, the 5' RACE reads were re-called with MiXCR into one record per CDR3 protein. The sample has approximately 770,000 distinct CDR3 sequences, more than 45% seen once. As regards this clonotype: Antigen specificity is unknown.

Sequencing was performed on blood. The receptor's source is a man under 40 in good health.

Here the CDR3 DNA reads TGTGCCAGCAGCTTTCGGGGCAGAACCTACGAGCAGTACTTC. Translated: CASSFRGRTYEQYF. This sequence joins TRBV7-8 and TRBJ2-7, with D perhaps given as TRBD1 or TRBD2 (5 bases each). CDR1 is SGHVS, CDR2 FQNEAQ, per germline. This CDR3 comprises 14 residues. Deletions cut 3 bases from V and 2 bases from J, with 11 bases between.